Shown below are 22 T cell receptor beta chains from a single sample sequenced in a study of blood T cell repertoires in COVID-19. This table comes from immunoSEQ multiplex PCR, and its TCRdb copy is limited to in-frame clones, with some not included. This sample has 150,000 to 200,000 clones, with 88% found just once. Sequenced sample: peripheral blood. The source is a human donor in a cohort sampled during active COVID-19.

The chain has TRBV2 and TRBJ2-5, with 7 bases matching TRBD1. J lost 4 bases, V lost 1 base, and 3 bases had no gene match. The germline V gene has CDR1 SNHLY and CDR2 FYNNEI. The CDR3 contains 14 residues. In DNA, the CDR3 is TGTGCCAGCAGTGAAGGGCAGGGGGTAGAGACCCAGTACTTC. Translated, it gives CASSEGQGVETQYF.

The chain is built from TRBV18 and TRBJ2-2, with 7 nucleotides matching TRBD2. J gave up 0 bases and V 5 bases, and 6 bases lay outside the gene matches. This CDR3 is built from 16 residues. From germline, CDR1 is KGHSH and CDR2 LQKENI. This chain's CDR3 is CASSANLAANTGELFF. The CDR3 DNA sequence: TGTGCCAGCTCAGCTAATCTAGCGGCGAACACCGGGGAGCTGTTTTTT.

This clone has only one observation. The rearrangement links TRBV7-2 to TRBJ2-7; perhaps TRBD1 as D (6 bases). The germline CDR1 and CDR2 sequences are SGHTA and FQGNSA. The CDR3 has 15 amino acids. Trimming removed 3 bases from V and 4 bases from J, with 16 bases in between. In DNA form, the CDR3 reads TGTGCCAGCAGCTTCAGGGGAGTCCTAGAATACGAGCAGTACTTC. Translated, it gives CASSFRGVLEYEQYF. Full variable domain (outside the CDR3, taken from reference TRBV7-2 and TRBJ2-7): GAGVSQSPSNKVTEKGKDVELRCDPISGHTALYWYRQSLGQGLEFLIYFQGNSAPDKSGLPSDRFSAERTGGSVSTLTIQRTQQEDSAVYLCASSFRGVLEYEQYFGPGTRLTVT.

The rearrangement links TRBV7-2 to TRBJ2-7; no clear D gene. The V gene lost 1 base and the J gene lost 0 bases, with 7 bases spanning the gap. CDR1 and CDR2 from the germline V gene are SGHTA and FQGNSA. The CDR3 loop spans 14 amino acids. The CDR3 loop is CASSLGLGSYEQYF. CDR3 nucleotides: TGTGCCAGCAGCTTAGGGCTAGGCTCCTACGAGCAGTACTTC.

The chain couples TRBV5-5 to TRBJ2-6; no firm D call. CDR3 length: 15 amino acids. Germline V CDR1 and CDR2: SGHKS, YYEKEE (reference sequence). V was shortened by 2 bases and J by 0 bases, with 6 bases between the two germline ends. CDR3 sequence (DNA): TGTGCCAGCAGCTTCAGCGACTCTGGGGCCAACGTCCTGACTTTC. Translation: CASSFSDSGANVLTF.

The chain combines TRBV10-3 with TRBJ2-2, with TRBD1 as a possible D gene (5 bases). This CDR3 has 16 amino acids. Germline V gene lookup returns CDR1 ENHRY and CDR2 SYGVKD. V was trimmed by 0 bases and J by 0 bases, leaving 8 bases between them. CDR3 sequence reads: CAISESGRANTGELFF. In DNA form, the CDR3 reads TGTGCCATCAGTGAGTCGGGCAGGGCGAACACCGGGGAGCTGTTTTTT.

J is TRBJ1-1 and V is TRBV12-3 or TRBV12-4; 9 bases align to TRBD1. V shed 3 bases, J shed 10 bases, and the junction held 3 bases outside the gene matches. The CDR3 covers 12 residues. CDR3: CASSFDRGRAFF. CDR3 sequence (DNA): TGTGCCAGCAGTTTTGACAGGGGGAGAGCTTTCTTT.

This clone was picked up a small number of times. The chain has TRBV7-9 and TRBJ2-1, with TRBD1 as a possible D gene (6 bases). Trimming took 5 bases from V and 6 from J, leaving 8 bases between them. The CDR3 extends over 12 amino acids. Germline V CDR1 and CDR2: SEHNR, FQNEAQ (reference sequence). The CDR3 here is CASSQQGNEQFF. The CDR3 DNA reads TGTGCCAGCAGCCAACAGGGCAATGAGCAGTTCTTC.

The chain uses TRBV19 and TRBJ2-7; 7 bases match TRBD1. CDR1 is LNHDA, CDR2 SQIVND, per germline (reference sequence). Losses at the gene ends were 5 bases for V and 3 bases for J; bases not matched to a gene: 7. The CDR3 is 14 residues long. CDR3 bases: TGTGCCAGTAGTCCTAGGACAGGCAGCTACGAGCAGTACTTC. Translating it yields CASSPRTGSYEQYF. The variable domain in full, completed from reference TRBV19 and TRBJ2-7, reads DGGITQSPKYLFRKEGQNVTLSCEQNLNHDAMYWYRQDPGQGLRLIYYSQIVNDFQKGDIAEGYSVSREKKESFPLTVTSAQKNPTAFYLCASSPRTGSYEQYFGPGTRLTVT.

The V and J genes are TRBV5-1 and TRBJ1-1, with 10 bases lining up with TRBD1. CDR3 length: 16 residues. Trimming cost V 1 base and J 0 bases; bases outside gene matches: 3. CDR1 is SGHRS and CDR2 is YFSETQ in the germline V gene. This CDR3 is CASSLSGQGLNTEAFF. CDR3 DNA: TGCGCCAGCAGCTTGTCGGGACAGGGGCTGAACACTGAAGCTTTCTTT.

This sequence joins TRBV7-2 and TRBJ2-1, with 9 bases matching TRBD2. CDR1 is SGHTA and CDR2 is FQGNSA in the germline V gene. The trim removed 2 bases at V and 5 bases at J, leaving 4 bases unmatched. The CDR3 totals 15 residues. CDR3 nucleotide sequence: TGTGCCAGCAGCTTATTTGCGGGGGGGCACAATGAGCAGTTCTTC. Its translation: CASSLFAGGHNEQFF.

The V gene is TRBV7-2, the J gene TRBJ2-7; D perhaps matches TRBD2 (5 bases). Germline-derived CDR1 and CDR2 are SGHTA and FQGNSA. The CDR3 is 11 amino acids. V lost 5 bases, J lost 6 bases, and 8 bases lay in between. CDR3 in DNA: TGTGCCAGCAGCCGGGGTTCCGAGCAGTACTTC. Amino acid sequence: CASSRGSEQYF.

The chain combines TRBV10-3 with TRBJ2-5, with 7 bases fitting TRBD1. The CDR3 is made up of 13 amino acids. With 10 bases clipped from V and 6 bases from J, the junction kept 11 bases outside the gene matches. CDR1 and CDR2 (germline): ENHRY, SYGVKD. The CDR3 region is CATIGYRGKTQYF. Written as DNA, the CDR3 is TGTGCCACAATAGGGTACAGGGGTAAGACCCAGTACTTC.

The chain carries TRBV5-1 and TRBJ1-5, with D possibly TRBD1 on 5 matching bases. V was shortened by 4 bases and J by 3 bases, with 14 bases between the two germline ends. The CDR3 extends over 15 amino acids. In germline, CDR1 is SGHRS, CDR2 YFSETQ. The CDR3 region is CASSHGTDPNQPQHF. The CDR3 DNA reads TGCGCCAGCAGCCACGGGACTGATCCCAATCAGCCCCAGCATTTT.

J is TRBJ2-7 and V is TRBV20-1; weak D call: TRBD1 (6 bases). The CDR3 contains 11 residues. The germline V gene encodes CDR1 DFQATT and CDR2 SNEGSKA (reference sequence). The CDR3 bases are TGCAGGGGGGCCCCGCTCTACGAGCAGTACTTC. As protein: CRGAPLYEQYF.

This clone occurred once. The chain uses TRBV27 and TRBJ2-1; 7 bases are a match to TRBD2. V lost 6 bases and J lost 7; bases outside the gene matches: 9. Per germline, CDR1 MNHEY and CDR2 SMNVEV (reference sequence). The CDR3 is 14 residues long. The CDR3 reads CASSPQSGVNEQFF. The CDR3 nucleotides read TGTGCCAGCAGCCCCCAGAGCGGGGTGAATGAGCAGTTCTTC.

This rearrangement joins TRBV19 to TRBJ1-5; D unclear. The CDR3 runs 19 residues. Germline V gene sequence: CDR1 LNHDA, CDR2 SQIVND (reference sequence). Trimming removed 6 bases at V and 0 bases at J, with 24 bases between. This chain's CDR3 is CASRPGQARGIYSNQPQHF. CDR3 coding DNA: TGTGCCAGTAGGCCGGGCCAGGCGAGAGGGATATATAGCAATCAGCCCCAGCATTTT.

The V and J genes are TRBV2 and TRBJ2-5, with D perhaps TRBD1 (5 bases). V was pared by 7 bases and J by 2 bases, with 14 bases between. CDR1 is SNHLY, CDR2 FYNNEI, per germline. The CDR3 spans 14 residues. As DNA, the CDR3 is TGTGCCAGCAAGCTGGGGCCATTTCAAGAGACCCAGTACTTC. It codes for CASKLGPFQETQYF.

This CDR3 is CASSIPGGGSYNEQFF. The DNA of the CDR3 is TGTGCCAGCAGTATCCCCGGCGGGGGTAGCTACAATGAGCAGTTCTTC. The rearrangement links TRBV27 to TRBJ2-1; TRBD2 aligns across 7 bases. This CDR3 spans 16 amino acids. Germline values: CDR1 MNHEY, CDR2 SMNVEV (reference sequence). V gave up 5 bases and J gave up 3 bases; unmatched junction bases: 10.

This clone was recorded once. V and J are TRBV5-5 and TRBJ1-1; D is unresolved. CDR1 is SGHKS and CDR2 is YYEKEE in the germline V gene (reference sequence). The CDR3 sequence is 13 residues long. V was shortened by 2 bases and J by 1 base, with 6 bases between the two germline ends. In nucleotides, the CDR3 is TGTGCCAGCAGCTTTGGCAGGAACACTGAAGCTTTCTTT. The encoded protein is CASSFGRNTEAFF.

The chain carries TRBV6-2 or TRBV6-3 and TRBJ2-1, with a possible D match to TRBD2 (6 bases). CDR1 is MNHEY, CDR2 SVGEGT, per germline. CDR3 length: 15 amino acids. V lost 2 bases, J lost 9 bases, and 17 bases lay in between. CDR3 DNA sequence: TGTGCCAGCAGTTACGATCCAGAGGGGCGGGGTGAGCAGTTCTTC. This translates into CASSYDPEGRGEQFF.

The gene calls are TRBV30 and TRBJ1-1; no clear D. Between the trimmed V and J ends, which lost 5 bases and 4 bases, there was a span of 17 bases. The CDR3 extends over 14 amino acids. CDR1 and CDR2 (germline): GTSNPN, SVGIG (reference sequence). CDR3 loop: CAWEPNDFRTEAFF. Written as DNA, the CDR3 is TGTGCCTGGGAACCTAACGATTTCCGCACTGAAGCTTTCTTT.